Below, 14 T cell receptor beta chains from the same sample are listed, as sequenced in a study of blood T cells in healthy people across ages. Then a second PCR, running roughly 6 to 12 cycles, was carried out with a sample-barcoded 5' primer and a J-beta primer mix. TCRdb used MiXCR to reprocess the 5' RACE reads, holding one entry per CDR3 protein. The table includes around 1.7 million distinct CDR3 sequences, 28% detected once. Sequenced input: blood. The receptors shown here come from a woman in her 30s in good health.

Comment on this clonotype: At one end, the junction sequence differs from germline, possibly due to a read error. The chain is built from TRBV29-1 and TRBJ2-3, with D maybe TRBD2 (8 bases). The CDR3 contains 15 residues. Germline loops: CDR1 SQVTM, CDR2 ANQGSEA. This CDR3 reads CSVRPGGGRTGTQYF. The DNA for the CDR3 is TGCAGCGTGCGCCCGGGGGGCGGGAGGACAGGTACGCAGTATTTT.

This clonotype showed up many times. This may be a read error: a much more frequent sequence differs by one nucleotide. V usage is TRBV3-1 and J usage is TRBJ2-7, with 10 bases fitting TRBD1. V was clipped by 1 base and J by 3 bases; unmatched bases: 3. Germline CDR1 reads LGHDT; CDR2 reads YNNKEL (reference sequence). The CDR3 consists of 15 residues. CDR3 sequence (DNA): TGTGCCAGCAGCCAAGGGGGGACAGGGGTCTACGAGCAGTACTTC. Its translation: CASSQGGTGVYEQYF.

This chain uses TRBV20-1 with TRBJ2-5; 7 nucleotides align to TRBD2. The germline CDR1 and CDR2 sequences are DFQATT and SNEGSKA (reference sequence). This CDR3 is 13 amino acids long. Trimming at V came to 2 bases and at J to 8 bases, leaving 8 bases not matched to a gene. This CDR3 reads CSARRTAGDTQYF. CDR3 sequence (DNA): TGCAGTGCTAGACGGACGGCGGGGGATACCCAGTACTTC.

The chain carries TRBV15 and TRBJ1-6, with D perhaps matching TRBD1 (5 bases). This CDR3 has 16 residues. The germline V and J ends were trimmed by 1 base and 5 bases, with 12 bases remaining between them. Germline V gene sequence: CDR1 LNHNV, CDR2 YYDKDF (reference sequence). CDR3 DNA: TGTGCCACCAGCAGAGCCCGGACACAAGATAATTCACCCCTCCACTTT. This codes for CATSRARTQDNSPLHF.

This rearrangement joins TRBV29-1 to TRBJ2-1; 11 nucleotides match TRBD2. Germline lookup yields CDR1 SQVTM and CDR2 ANQGSEA. The J segment lost 3 bases and the V segment lost 7 bases, leaving 5 bases of the junction unmatched. CDR3 length: 14 amino acids. The CDR3 is CSASGLAVYNEQFF. Written as DNA, the CDR3 is TGCAGCGCCTCGGGACTAGCGGTCTACAATGAGCAGTTCTTC.

This clonotype was seen repeatedly, ten times or more. This sequence joins TRBV29-1 and TRBJ1-2, with D maybe TRBD1 (5 bases). V dropped 8 bases and J dropped 7 bases, with 14 bases sitting between them. Germline V CDR1 and CDR2: SQVTM, ANQGSEA. The CDR3 extends over 11 amino acids. CDR3 protein: CSTYQGVGYTF. CDR3 nucleotide sequence: TGCAGCACCTACCAGGGTGTTGGCTACACCTTC.

Concerning this clonotype itself: A much larger clone lies one base from this, so it may be a read error. This CDR3 reads CASKLDTATNEKLFF. CDR3 nucleotides: TGTGCCAGCAAATTGGACACCGCAACTAATGAAAAACTGTTTTTT. This chain connects TRBV28 to TRBJ1-4; possibly TRBD1 for D (5 bases). Germline CDR1 is MDHEN and CDR2 is SYDVKM. CDR3 length: 15 amino acids. Deletions cut 7 bases from V and 0 bases from J, with 12 bases between. Variable domain in full (rest from reference TRBV28 and TRBJ1-4): DVKVTQSSRYLVKRTGEKVFLECVQDMDHENMFWYRQDPGLGLRLIYFSYDVKMKEKGDIPEGYSVSREKKERFSLILESASTNQTSMYLCASKLDTATNEKLFFGSGTQLSVL.

The V call is TRBV4-3, the J call TRBJ2-5; D tentatively fits TRBD1 or TRBD2 (5 bases each). Per the germline V gene, CDR1 is LGHNA and CDR2 is YSLEER. This CDR3 comprises 13 residues. The V and J ends lost 0 bases and 7 bases respectively, with 9 bases between them. The DNA of the CDR3 is TGCGCCAGCAGCCAAGAGAGGGGTTCGACCCAGTACTTC. The encoded protein is CASSQERGSTQYF.

This clonotype was observed a handful of times. This chain links TRBV11-2 with TRBJ2-7; TRBD2 agrees at 7 bases. Unmatched junction bases numbered 8, after V lost 0 bases and J lost 0 bases. The germline V gene encodes CDR1 SGHAT and CDR2 FQNNGV. The CDR3 is made up of 17 amino acids. For the CDR3, the DNA is TGTGCCAGCAGCTTAGATTCCCTGGGAGGGTACTCCTACGAGCAGTACTTC. It specifies CASSLDSLGGYSYEQYF.

The table lists this clonotype with a few counts. The chain employs TRBV4-3 and TRBJ2-6; D gene ambiguous. The germline V and J ends were trimmed by 0 bases and 0 bases, with 6 bases remaining between them. The CDR3 extends over 16 amino acids. Looked up from germline, CDR1 is LGHNA and CDR2 is YSLEER. The CDR3 bases are TGCGCCAGCAGCCAAGATCACCTCTCTGGGGCCAACGTCCTGACTTTC. Protein product: CASSQDHLSGANVLTF.

The chain couples TRBV12-3 or TRBV12-4 to TRBJ1-1; no definite D call. The CDR3 has 14 amino acids. Trimming removed 4 bases at V and 0 bases at J, with 9 bases between. The CDR3 protein is CASSSLSMNTEAFF. CDR3 bases: TGTGCCAGCAGTTCCCTTTCAATGAACACTGAAGCTTTCTTT.

This clonotype has ten or more counts. The chain links TRBV20-1 to TRBJ2-7; D ambiguous. The V gene's germline CDR1 is DFQATT and CDR2 SNEGSKA (reference sequence). The V end was cut by 6 bases, the J end by 2 bases, with 8 bases between. The CDR3 runs 11 residues. The CDR3 DNA reads TGCAGTGCCCCGACACCCTACGAGCAGTACTTC. Protein: CSAPTPYEQYF.

CDR3 residues: CAISDRGPTYEQYF. DNA of the CDR3: TGTGCCATCAGTGACAGGGGTCCCACCTACGAGCAGTACTTC. This chain joins TRBV10-3 and TRBJ2-5; tentatively, D is TRBD1 (6 bases). Judging by the DNA end, TRBJ2-7 fits better; the J call may be wrong. This CDR3 is built from 14 residues. Germline V gene sequence: CDR1 ENHRY, CDR2 SYGVKD.

Of note for this clonotype: One end of the junction does not line up with germline, which may come from a read error. The chain combines TRBV10-3 with TRBJ1-4; D is undetermined. The CDR3 has 13 residues. Germline CDR1 reads ENHRY; CDR2 reads SYGVKD. For the CDR3, the DNA is TGTGCCACGCAAGGCGCACCTAATGAAAAACGGTTTTTT. This gives the protein CATQGAPNEKRFF.